Listed below are T cell receptor beta chains from one sample, sequenced in a study of beta chain features in type 1 diabetes. Generated by immunoSEQ multiplex PCR, the TCRdb table keeps only in-frame clones and is missing some. This repertoire shows some 220,000 clones, around 9.9% found once; its top ten account for roughly 1.3%. The sample comprised central memory CD4+ T cells from blood. The source is a man between 18 and 29 years old in good health. Both conserved end residues are trimmed from each CDR3. The order of the fields is CDR3 protein, V gene, J gene.

ASSPPVIGGETQY	TRBV18	TRBJ2-5
ASSNGSSYNEQF	TRBV5-1	TRBJ2-1
ASSLAREETQY	TRBV7-7	TRBJ2-5
ASQVGGRITDEQF	TRBV6-6	TRBJ2-1
ASRAGGATEAF	TRBV7-2	TRBJ1-1
SVEETLGGYGYT	TRBV29-1	TRBJ1-2
ATSPLGTHEQY	TRBV15	TRBJ2-7
SARYPLEQY	TRBV20-1	TRBJ2-7
ASSPAGLYNEQF	TRBV18	TRBJ2-1
ASSLNLYEQY	TRBV7-2	TRBJ2-7
ASSIRTGYTDTQY	TRBV19	TRBJ2-3
ASSPNGGPQH	TRBV27	TRBJ1-5
ASKTGVNTEAF	TRBV19	TRBJ1-1
ASSPLGTASPSF	TRBV7-9	TRBJ2-1
ASSRESRSNYGYT	TRBV7-2	TRBJ1-2
AWNSGAYGNTIY	TRBV30	TRBJ1-3
ASSHLTGRTEAF	TRBV4-3	TRBJ1-1